This T cell receptor (beta chain) was found in a study of blood T cells in healthy people across ages. This clonotype was seen a single time. Its specificity is unknown. Mismatch with germline at one junction end may stem from a read error. Combining a sample-barcoded 5' primer with a J-beta primer mix, a second PCR ran for 7 to 11 cycles. TCRdb ran MiXCR on the 5' RACE reads and lists one entry per CDR3 protein. The sample has about 640,000 distinct CDR3 sequences; roughly 58% are singletons. The study, taken as a whole, reports: Older age went with lower TCR beta diversity per million T cells, in a roughly linear way. It was not known whether donors were CMV positive (a possible confounder of expanded clonotype changes). Long-lived and aged donors differed, with more naive CD4+ cells and higher diversity in the long-lived. The diversity estimates, figures obtained from one million T cells, were considered underestimates.

Germline V gene lookup returns CDR1 MNHEY and CDR2 SVGAGI. CDR3 size: 13 residues. The TCR originated in a man in his sixties in good health. The rearrangement uses TRBV6-5 and TRBJ1-6; D is ambiguous. What was sequenced was blood. As DNA, the CDR3 is TGTACCAGCAGTGAGAATCCAAGTTCACCCCTCCACTTT. It yields the protein CTSSENPSSPLHF.